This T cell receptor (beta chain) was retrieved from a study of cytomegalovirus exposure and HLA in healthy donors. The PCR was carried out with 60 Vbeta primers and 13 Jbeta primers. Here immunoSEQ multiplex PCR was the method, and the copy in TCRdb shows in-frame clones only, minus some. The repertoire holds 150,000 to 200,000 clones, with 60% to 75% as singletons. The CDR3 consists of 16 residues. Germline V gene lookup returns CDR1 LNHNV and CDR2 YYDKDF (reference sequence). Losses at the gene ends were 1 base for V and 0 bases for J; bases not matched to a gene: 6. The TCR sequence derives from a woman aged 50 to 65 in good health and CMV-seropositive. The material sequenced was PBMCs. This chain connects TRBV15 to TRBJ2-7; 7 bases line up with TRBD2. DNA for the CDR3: TGTGCCACCAGCAGAGGGAGGCGGGGGAGCTCCTACGAGCAGTACTTC. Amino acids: CATSRGRRGSSYEQYF.